This T cell receptor (beta chain) stems from a study of blood T cell repertoires in COVID-19 (dated by TCRdb to the early 2020s). In the study overall: Samples covering the acute and convalescent phases of COVID-19 were provided by collaborators in the United States, Italy and Spain. The samples were drawn from two sources: the first 160 participants of the ongoing ImmuneRACE study, and 1,000 to 1,500 subjects contributed by 6 global collaborators. Where available, HLA class I and class II types were taken from metadata supplied by the sample provider and were not determined by assay-based typing. Subjects who had been exposed to COVID-19, were actively infected with it, or had recovered from it provided the deeply sampled blood TCRbeta repertoires that made up the dataset. The material from the prospective study consisted of cDNA or gDNA derived from T cells, B-cell-depleted T cells, or PBMCs. The repertoires were released in a freely available public database meant as a resource for research on the immune response to SARS-CoV-2. A de-identified subject ID, COVID-19 status, age in years and sex were almost always included in the sample metadata. General conclusions and limits of the study: The amount of clinical and demographic metadata varied by source and participant and was provided uncurated.

In Seattle, one collaborating source enrolled patients while the infection was active and tracked those patients longitudinally over the course of disease. Whole blood was collected in K2EDTA tubes by collaborating institutions according to the institutions' own protocols. Collaborator samples were shipped for TCRbeta analysis as frozen whole blood, isolated PBMCs, or DNA extracted from either sample type. About this clone itself: Its cognate antigen has yet to be identified. Base qualities are not recorded, but no much larger clone differs from it by a single base.

For CDR1 and CDR2, the germline V gene (reference sequence) lists SEHNR and FQNEAQ. Counted from cysteine to phenylalanine, this CDR3 has 13 amino acids. CDR3 DNA only is kept here, 39 bases in frame from base 1. The junction carries 12 bases between V and J, which are trimmed by 3 bases and 9 bases respectively. TCRbeta CDR3 regions were amplified from genomic DNA by means of the immunoSEQ Assay, a bias-controlled multiplex PCR. The authors' analysis ran thus. Nucleated cell counts per sample were estimated from amplification of reference gene primers within the assay. Sequence reads were collapsed and filtered to measure the absolute abundance of every unique TCRbeta CDR3 rearrangement. For each sample, productive Simpson clonality was calculated as the square root of Simpson's diversity index over productive rearrangements. TCRdb re-hosts the immuneACCESS table, in-frame sequences only. Its copies lack some clones; in the studies checked, an unresolved V gene accounts for under half of them, and the cause for the rest is not known. The V and J calls and the clone size are those of that table, but D and trimming were determined from the DNA. Counted in this sample were 50,000 to 80,000 clones; over 75% of them appeared once. Roughly 43% of the sample rests with the top ten.

The clonotype comes from a woman aged 55-70 years with COVID-19, enrolled during active disease. What was sequenced was peripheral blood. The chain is assembled from TRBV7-9 and TRBJ1-5, with a tentative D gene TRBD1 over 6 matching bases. The nucleotide sequence is TGTGCCAGCAGCTTGGGGGCCCCTGGGCCCCAGCATTTT. Its coded protein is CASSLGAPGPQHF.